What follows is one T cell receptor beta chain and its context. The target antigen is unknown. V lost 3 bases and J lost 0, with 12 bases in between. Per the germline V gene, CDR1 is SGDLS and CDR2 is YYNGEE. The CDR3 is 15 residues long. The sample comes from a study of neoadjuvant nivolumab and ipilimumab in lung cancer. Regarding the study as a whole: Only two of four nivolumab-treated tumors gained richness and clonality by surgery. Blood richness before therapy tracked richness in tumors resected after neoadjuvant therapy. Only a single major-pathologic-response sample was available for clonality analysis. Resected tumors had greater TCR richness and clonality than uninvolved lung.

TCRdb's copy holds only in-frame clones and misses some; the assay was immunoSEQ multiplex PCR. The top ten clones hold more than 20% of a sample with approximately 23,000 clones, around 82% of them seen once. Sample: peripheral blood, taken before neoadjuvant nivolumab, alone or with ipilimumab. The receptor's source is an adult with non-small cell lung cancer. This chain connects TRBV9 to TRBJ1-1, with D perhaps matching TRBD1 (6 bases). The CDR3 region is CASSAWTAVNTEAFF. The CDR3 nucleotides are TGTGCCAGCAGCGCGTGGACAGCTGTGAACACTGAAGCTTTCTTT. Filled out from reference TRBV9 and TRBJ1-1, the complete variable domain reads DSGVTQTPKHLITATGQRVTLRCSPRSGDLSVYWYQQSLDQGLQFLIQYYNGEERAKGNILERFSAQQFPDLHSELNLSSLELGDSALYFCASSAWTAVNTEAFFGQGTRLTVV.